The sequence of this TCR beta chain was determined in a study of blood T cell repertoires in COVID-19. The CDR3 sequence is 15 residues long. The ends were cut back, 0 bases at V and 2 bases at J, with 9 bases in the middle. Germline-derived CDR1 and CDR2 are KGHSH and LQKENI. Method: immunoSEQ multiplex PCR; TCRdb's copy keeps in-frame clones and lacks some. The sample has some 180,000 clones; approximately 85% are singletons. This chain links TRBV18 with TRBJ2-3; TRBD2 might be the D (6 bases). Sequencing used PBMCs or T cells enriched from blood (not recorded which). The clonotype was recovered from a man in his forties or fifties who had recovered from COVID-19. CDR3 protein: CASSPPAGSTDTQYF. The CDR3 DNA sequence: TGTGCCAGCTCACCACCGGCGGGGTCCACAGATACGCAGTATTTT.